This T cell receptor (beta chain) was sequenced in a study of T cell responses to AZD1222 COVID-19 vaccine. Study results and caveats: CD4 TCRs associated with vaccination spanned spike, dominating at 160-218 and 743-854. Donors, mostly white British, included more females; clonal diversity was possibly underestimated. Unmutated variant regions are reportedly targeted by nearly half of spike-specific TCRs. Breadth and depth of Spike-specific TCRs rose after two AZD1222 doses.

TCRdb's table, derived via immunoSEQ multiplex PCR, lists solely in-frame clones and lacks some. The repertoire has 95,000 to 150,000 clones, around 87% of them found once; the top ten carry roughly 1.2%. CDR1 is SGDLS, CDR2 YYNGEE, per germline. This CDR3 contains 17 residues. V lost 4 bases to trimming and J lost 6 bases; unmatched junction nucleotides: 14. There are a few counts of this clone. Its antigen remains unidentified. The source was peripheral blood, collected on day 0 of AZD1222 vaccination. The receptor's source is an adult in good health. V usage is TRBV9 and J usage is TRBJ1-3; TRBD1 aligns across 9 bases. This chain's CDR3 is CASSLLSDRGWENTIYF. CDR3 sequence (DNA): TGTGCCAGCAGCCTCTTATCGGACAGGGGTTGGGAAAACACCATATATTTT.